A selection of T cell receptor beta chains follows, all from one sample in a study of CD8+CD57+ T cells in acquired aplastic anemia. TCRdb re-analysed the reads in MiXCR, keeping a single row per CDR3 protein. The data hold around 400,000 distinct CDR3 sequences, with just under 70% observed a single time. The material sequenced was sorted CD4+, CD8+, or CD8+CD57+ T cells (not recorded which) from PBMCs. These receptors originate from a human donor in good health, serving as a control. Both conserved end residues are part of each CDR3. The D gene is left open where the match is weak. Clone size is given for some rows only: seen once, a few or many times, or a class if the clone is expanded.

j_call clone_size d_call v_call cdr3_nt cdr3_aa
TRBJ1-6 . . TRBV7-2 TGTGCCAGCAGTCTCGTCGGCGTACACCCTCCTTTCCACCTCCACTTT CASSLVGVHPPFHLHF
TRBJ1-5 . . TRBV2 TGTGCCAGCAGTGAATCGTGGGCTAAAGGGCAGCCCCAGCATTTT CASSESWAKGQPQHF
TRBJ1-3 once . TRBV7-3 TGTGCCAGCAGCTTAACAGCCACCGCGGATACGCAGAATTATTTT CASSLTATADTQNYF
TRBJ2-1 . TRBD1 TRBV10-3 TGTGCCATCAATGAGGGGGCATGCAATGAGCAGTTCTTC CAINEGACNEQFF
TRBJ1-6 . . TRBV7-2 TGTGCCAGCAGCTTACCCGGAGGGAATCCACAGCTCCAGTTT CASSLPGGNPQLQF
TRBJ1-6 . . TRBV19 TGTGCCAGTAGTATAGGCACCAGGTATAATTCACCCCTCCTCTTT CASSIGTRYNSPLLF
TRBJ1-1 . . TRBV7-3 TGTGCCAGCAGCTTAGCGTGGCAGGGCCAGGGAACACTCTTT CASSLAWQGQGTLF
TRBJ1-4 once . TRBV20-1 TGCAGTGCTAGAGCTGGGCTAAAACTGTTTTTT CSARAGLKLFF
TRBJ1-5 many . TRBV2 TGTGCCAGCAGCCTAGGTCGTCAGCCCCAGCATTTT CASSLGRQPQHF
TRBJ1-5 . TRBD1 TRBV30 TGTGCCTGGAGGTTAACAGGGGATAGCAATCAGCCCCAGCATTTT CAWRLTGDSNQPQHF
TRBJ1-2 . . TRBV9 TGTGCCAGCAGCGTAGACGGCACGTATGGCTACACCTTC CASSVDGTYGYTF
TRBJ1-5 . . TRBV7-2 TGTGCCAGCAGCCACAAACAGAACACTCAGCCCCAGCATTTT CASSHKQNTQPQHF
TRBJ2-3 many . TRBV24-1 TGTGCCACCGGTGAGCGGGGCACAGATACGCAGTATTTT CATGERGTDTQYF
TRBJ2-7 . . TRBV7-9 TGTGCCGGCAGTCCTTCGGCTCTCGTGGCCTACGAGCAGTACTTC CAGSPSALVAYEQYF
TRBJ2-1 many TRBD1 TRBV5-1 TGCGCCAGCAGCCAGGGACAGGGGAACTACAATGAGCAGTTCTTC CASSQGQGNYNEQFF
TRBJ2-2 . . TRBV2 TGTGCCAGCAGTGAAGAAAGCGCGTCGGCCGGGGAGCTGTTTTTT CASSEESASAGELFF
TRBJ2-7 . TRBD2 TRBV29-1 TGCAGCGTTGAAGGGACTAGCGGGAGAGACTACGAGCAGTACTTC CSVEGTSGRDYEQYF
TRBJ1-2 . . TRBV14 TGTGCCATCAGCGACCCCGACGGCAACTATGGCTACACCTTC CAISDPDGNYGYTF
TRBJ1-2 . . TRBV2 TGTGCCAGCAGGGACGTCCAGACAGACAATGGGTACACCTTC CASRDVQTDNGYTF
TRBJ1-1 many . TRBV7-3 TGTGCCAGCAGCTTACTGGGGGAAAAGGATGAAGCTTTCTTT CASSLLGEKDEAFF
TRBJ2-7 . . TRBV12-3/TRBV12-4 TGTGCCAGCAGCTTCAGGGGATCAGCTTACGAGCAGTACTTC CASSFRGSAYEQYF
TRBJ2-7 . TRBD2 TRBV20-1 TGCAGTGCTAGAGGCGCCGGGGGGCGGGGGGGGGTCTCGGCCTACGAGCAGTACTTC CSARGAGGRGGVSAYEQYF
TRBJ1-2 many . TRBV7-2 TGTGCCAGCAGCGAGGACAGAAACTATGGCTACACCTTC CASSEDRNYGYTF